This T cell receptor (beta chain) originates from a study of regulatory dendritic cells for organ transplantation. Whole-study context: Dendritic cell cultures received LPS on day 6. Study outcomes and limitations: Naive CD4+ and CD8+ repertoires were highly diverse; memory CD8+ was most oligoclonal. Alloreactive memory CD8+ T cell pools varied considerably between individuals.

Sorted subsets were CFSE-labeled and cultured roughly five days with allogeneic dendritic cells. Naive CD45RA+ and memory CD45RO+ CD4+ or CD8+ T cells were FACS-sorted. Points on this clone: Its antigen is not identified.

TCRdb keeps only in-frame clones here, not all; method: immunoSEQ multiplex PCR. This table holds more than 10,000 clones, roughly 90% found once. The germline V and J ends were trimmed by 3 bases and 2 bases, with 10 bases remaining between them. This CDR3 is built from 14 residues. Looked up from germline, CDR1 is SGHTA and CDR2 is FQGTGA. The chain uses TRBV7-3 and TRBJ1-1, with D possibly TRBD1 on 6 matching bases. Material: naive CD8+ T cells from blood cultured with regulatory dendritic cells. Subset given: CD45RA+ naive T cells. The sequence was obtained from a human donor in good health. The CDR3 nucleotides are TGTGCCAGCAGCTTGGCGGGGGGCAACACTGAAGCTTTCTTT. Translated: CASSLAGGNTEAFF.